This paragraph reports one T cell receptor (beta chain). This CDR3 has 15 residues. The trim removed 4 bases at V and 8 bases at J, leaving 9 bases unmatched. The germline gives CDR1 SGHRS, CDR2 YFSETQ. The sample belongs to a study of control samples from healthy donors and cancer patients. TCRdb keeps only in-frame clones here, not all; method: immunoSEQ multiplex PCR. Of 100,000 to 150,000 clones in the sample, roughly 87% were seen once. The sample was blood. This chain joins TRBV5-1 and TRBJ1-6, with TRBD1 identical over 7 bases. The sequence came from a man younger than 30 in good health. The CDR3, as DNA: TGCGCCAGCAGCGTCGCCGGGACAGTATATTCACCCCTCCACTTT. Amino acids: CASSVAGTVYSPLHF.